Below, 12 T cell receptor beta chains from the same sample are listed, as sequenced in a study of Ad26.COV2.S vaccination and SARS-CoV-2 variants. Some clones are missing from TCRdb's copy, which holds only in-frame ones; the method was immunoSEQ multiplex PCR. The data show 400,000 or so clones, about 88% seen once. Treatment meaning: some 20 received Ad26.COV2.S at low or high dose, single or two shots; several received placebo; per-sample allocation not given. On day 63 after the first injection, vaccine and placebo recipients gave samples. This sample comprised peripheral blood, obtained in a trial of Ad26.COV2.S vaccine versus placebo. The source is a person between 18 and 60 years old who received the Ad26.COV2.S COVID-19 vaccine or a placebo.

This chain connects TRBV12-3 or TRBV12-4 to TRBJ2-2; D is uncertain. V was trimmed by 5 bases and J by 5 bases, leaving 9 bases between them. The CDR3 sequence is 13 residues long. The CDR3 DNA is TGTGCCAGCAGTCGCCCCGGGACCGGGGAGCTGTTTTTT. Translating gives CASSRPGTGELFF.

The chain couples TRBV7-8 to TRBJ1-1; D gene unclear. The CDR3 is 17 amino acids. In germline, CDR1 is SGHVS, CDR2 FQNEAQ. The V end lost 0 bases, the J end lost 0 bases, and 14 bases lay between the germline ends. The CDR3 bases are TGTGCCAGCAGCTTAGCGAAGCTCGGCACTTTGAACACTGAAGCTTTCTTT. Its protein product is CASSLAKLGTLNTEAFF.

This sequence joins TRBV11-3 and TRBJ1-2; possibly TRBD1 for D (5 bases). CDR1 is SGHNT and CDR2 is YENEEA in the germline V gene. Deletions cut 1 base from V and 4 bases from J, with 22 bases between. The CDR3 contains 18 residues. The CDR3 DNA reads TGTGCCAGCAGCTTAGCCGAGGAGGGGCAGGGAAAGGGCTATGGCTACACCTTC. Its protein is CASSLAEEGQGKGYGYTF.

The chain is built from TRBV11-3 and TRBJ2-1, with 14 bases identical to TRBD2. The CDR3 extends over 15 amino acids. V was clipped by 5 bases and J by 6 bases; unmatched bases: 3. CDR1 is SGHNT and CDR2 is YENEEA in the germline V gene. The CDR3 nucleotides read TGTGCCAGCAGCACCGGGACTAGCGGGGGCAATGAGCAGTTCTTC. This codes for CASSTGTSGGNEQFF.

This chain connects TRBV12-5 to TRBJ2-7; TRBD1 is a possible D gene (5 bases). Germline CDR1 reads LGHNT; CDR2 reads FRNRAP. The CDR3 is made up of 17 amino acids. V was shortened by 2 bases and J by 2 bases, with 19 bases between the two germline ends. Written as DNA, the CDR3 is TGTGCTAGTGGTTTGCGACCTCGACCGACAGTAGCCTACGAGCAGTACTTC. Amino acids: CASGLRPRPTVAYEQYF.

The V call is TRBV6-5, the J call TRBJ1-3; the D is unclear. Germline V gives CDR1 MNHEY, CDR2 SVGAGI. The CDR3 extends over 16 amino acids. V was pared by 3 bases and J by 0 bases, with 12 bases between. The CDR3 coding sequence is TGTGCCAGCAGTTATGATAGGGTCAGCTCTGGAAACACCATATATTTT. It specifies CASSYDRVSSGNTIYF.

This clone was recorded only once. At one end the junction does not follow the germline gene, possibly because of a read error. This sequence joins TRBV2 and TRBJ1-1, with D uncertain. Looked up from germline, CDR1 is SNHLY and CDR2 is FYNNEI. The CDR3 runs 8 residues. CDR3 amino acids: CASTEAFF. Here the CDR3 DNA reads TGTGCCAGCACTGAAGCTTTCTTT.

The chain recombines TRBV27 with TRBJ1-1; tentative D call: TRBD1 (5 bases). The CDR3 loop spans 16 amino acids. Germline values: CDR1 MNHEY, CDR2 SMNVEV (reference sequence). V was shortened by 7 bases and J by 5 bases, with 23 bases between the two germline ends. The DNA for the CDR3 is TGTGCCAGCACCTCTTATCTCCGACAGTCAGTTACTGAAGCTTTCTTT. This encodes CASTSYLRQSVTEAFF.

The chain combines TRBV7-2 with TRBJ1-2; TRBD1 matches 7 bases. Looked up from germline, CDR1 is SGHTA and CDR2 is FQGNSA. J lost 4 bases, V lost 3 bases, and 8 bases had no gene match. This CDR3 has 15 residues. This CDR3 reads CASSFRTGQSYGYTF. The CDR3 nucleotides are TGTGCCAGCAGCTTCCGAACGGGACAGAGCTATGGCTACACCTTC.

This clone was counted once. The DNA for the CDR3 is TGTGCCGGTCGGCTCGGGGAGACCCAGTACTTC. This gives the protein CAGRLGETQYF. V is TRBV27 and J is TRBJ2-5, with D hard to call. V was shortened by 11 bases and J by 5 bases, with 12 bases between the two germline ends. There are 11 residues in the CDR3. Germline CDR1 MNHEY, CDR2 SMNVEV (reference sequence).

The rearrangement uses TRBV15 and TRBJ1-4; D unclear. Trimming removed 0 bases at V and 4 bases at J, with 9 bases between. Germline V gives CDR1 LNHNV, CDR2 YYDKDF (reference sequence). The CDR3 length is 15 residues. CDR3 residues: CATSRDKGGNEKLFF. For the CDR3, the DNA is TGTGCCACCAGCAGAGATAAGGGAGGTAATGAAAAACTGTTTTTT.

The chain has TRBV5-6 and TRBJ1-5; 10 nucleotides agree with TRBD1. Germline V gene data show CDR1 as SGHDT and CDR2 as YYEEEE. V lost 2 bases to trimming and J lost 7 bases; unmatched junction nucleotides: 9. The CDR3 sequence is 16 residues long. The CDR3 region has the DNA TGTGCCAGCAGCTTAAGACAGGGGGCATCAAACCAGCCCCAGCATTTT. Protein product: CASSLRQGASNQPQHF.